A single sample is the source of the 18 T cell receptor beta chains below, sequenced in a study of cytomegalovirus exposure and HLA in healthy donors. A multiplex PCR was run with 60 Vbeta primers and 13 Jbeta primers. Sequenced by immunoSEQ multiplex PCR; TCRdb stores in-frame clones only, minus some. Of approximately 140,000 clones in the sample, about three quarters are singletons; the top ten hold around 1.9%. The sequenced sample was PBMCs. These receptors all come from a woman in her thirties or forties in good health and CMV-seronegative.

V and J are TRBV2 and TRBJ1-2; maybe TRBD1 (5 bases). The ends were cut back, 6 bases at V and 4 bases at J, with 15 bases in the middle. The CDR3 sequence is 14 residues long. The germline V gene encodes CDR1 SNHLY and CDR2 FYNNEI. The CDR3 DNA sequence: TGTGCCAGCAGGACAGAGATTGGGCTCTATGGCTACACCTTC. Its translation is CASRTEIGLYGYTF.

This chain uses TRBV28 with TRBJ1-5; 10 positions match TRBD1. Germline CDR1 is MDHEN and CDR2 is SYDVKM. The V segment lost 4 bases and the J segment 2 bases; nucleotides outside the gene matches: 8. The CDR3 consists of 17 residues. The CDR3 here is CASSSQTGGAGNQPQHF. In DNA, the CDR3 is TGTGCCAGCAGTTCGCAGACAGGGGGCGCCGGCAATCAGCCCCAGCATTTT.

The J gene is TRBJ2-7, the V gene TRBV7-2; TRBD1 matches 9 bases. This CDR3 has 12 residues. Trimming cost V 3 bases and J 6 bases; bases outside gene matches: 0. Germline-derived CDR1 and CDR2 are SGHTA and FQGNSA. CDR3 residues: CASSLTGGEQYF. The DNA of the CDR3 is TGTGCCAGCAGCTTGACAGGGGGCGAGCAGTACTTC.

A single count supports this clone. The chain links TRBV5-1 to TRBJ1-1; D is unresolved. Germline V CDR1 and CDR2: SGHRS, YFSETQ. The CDR3 contains 14 residues. Trimming shortened V by 0 bases and J by 4 bases, and 10 bases separated the two germline ends. This CDR3 reads CASSLAIPGTEAFF. CDR3 nucleotide sequence: TGCGCCAGCAGCTTGGCCATTCCCGGCACTGAAGCTTTCTTT.

This clone was counted a single time. The chain employs TRBV7-3 and TRBJ2-5; 9 positions agree with TRBD2. The CDR3 contains 13 residues. Germline V gene lookup returns CDR1 SGHTA and CDR2 FQGTGA. The V segment lost 4 bases and the J segment 5 bases; nucleotides outside the gene matches: 2. The CDR3 sequence is CASSSSGGETQYF. CDR3 in DNA: TGTGCCAGCAGCTCCAGCGGGGGGGAGACCCAGTACTTC.

This clone has just one count. The V gene is TRBV28, the J gene TRBJ2-7; D remains unclear. Germline V gene lookup returns CDR1 MDHEN and CDR2 SYDVKM. This CDR3 has 12 residues. V lost 7 bases and J 3 bases, leaving 10 bases between the germline ends. CDR3 loop: CASTSFVYEQYF. CDR3 nucleotide sequence: TGTGCCAGCACCTCCTTCGTCTACGAGCAGTACTTC.

V and J are TRBV5-1 and TRBJ2-7, with 13 nucleotides matching TRBD2. Germline trimming cut 4 bases from V and 5 bases from J; bases unmatched to any gene: 12. The CDR3 is made up of 17 amino acids. CDR1 and CDR2 (germline): SGHRS, YFSETQ. CDR3 in DNA: TGCGCCAGCAGCCTAGAGGGACTAGCGGGACTAAGGGACGAGCAGTACTTC. Amino acids: CASSLEGLAGLRDEQYF.

The J gene is TRBJ2-3, the V gene TRBV7-8; D not resolved. Looked up from germline, CDR1 is SGHVS and CDR2 is FQNEAQ. V dropped 1 base and J dropped 8 bases, with 7 bases sitting between them. This CDR3 comprises 12 residues. The CDR3 DNA follows: TGTGCCAGCAGCTTAGGCCCAGGTACGCAGTATTTT. Its translation is CASSLGPGTQYF.

Only a few counts were recorded for this clone. The gene calls are TRBV5-4 and TRBJ2-1; TRBD2 matches at 10 bases. CDR3 length equals 16 residues. The V gene's germline CDR1 is SGHNT and CDR2 YYREEE (reference sequence). Unmatched junction bases numbered 10, after V lost 0 bases and J lost 10 bases. The CDR3 DNA reads as TGTGCCAGCAGCTTGGCCGGGCTAGCGGGAGCCCGGGAGCAGTTCTTC. Its translation: CASSLAGLAGAREQFF.

The chain employs TRBV27 and TRBJ1-1; possibly TRBD1 for D (6 bases). V dropped 8 bases and J dropped 0 bases, with 10 bases sitting between them. Germline values: CDR1 MNHEY, CDR2 SMNVEV (reference sequence). The CDR3 totals 13 residues. The CDR3 coding sequence is TGTGCCAGCGGCGGACAGTTGAACACTGAAGCTTTCTTT. Translation: CASGGQLNTEAFF.

The V and J genes are TRBV11-3 and TRBJ2-2; 8 nucleotides line up with TRBD1. Germline CDR1 and CDR2: SGHNT and YENEEA. Trimming removed 4 bases from V and 6 bases from J; junction bases left unmatched: 7. The CDR3 is 15 residues long. CDR3 residues: CASSSRTGSPGELFF. CDR3 coding DNA: TGTGCCAGCAGCTCAAGGACAGGGAGCCCCGGGGAGCTGTTTTTT.

The table lists this clone with a count of one. The chain recombines TRBV9 with TRBJ2-7, with 14 bases aligning to TRBD2. The V gene end was trimmed by 4 bases and the J gene end by 3 bases; junction bases not matched to a gene: 3. The germline V gene has CDR1 SGDLS and CDR2 YYNGEE. The CDR3 runs 15 residues. CDR3 residues: CASSTGLAGDYEQYF. The CDR3 DNA follows: TGTGCCAGCAGCACGGGACTAGCGGGAGACTACGAGCAGTACTTC.

The chain joins TRBV5-1 to TRBJ1-4, with TRBD1 as a possible D gene (6 bases). The germline V and J ends were trimmed by 3 bases and 0 bases, with 15 bases remaining between them. This CDR3 has 17 residues. Germline values: CDR1 SGHRS, CDR2 YFSETQ. CDR3 coding DNA: TGCGCCAGCAGCTCAGGACAGTTACTTGCAACTAATGAAAAACTGTTTTTT. The encoded protein is CASSSGQLLATNEKLFF.

This chain connects TRBV7-8 to TRBJ2-1; 12 nucleotides line up with TRBD2. Germline CDR1 reads SGHVS; CDR2 reads FQNEAQ. V shed 4 bases and J 0 bases; nucleotides not matched to a gene: 7. The CDR3 extends over 18 amino acids. The CDR3: CASSSLAGGPTSYNEQFF. The CDR3 DNA follows: TGTGCCAGCAGCTCGCTAGCGGGGGGGCCAACCTCCTACAATGAGCAGTTCTTC.

The chain employs TRBV7-8 and TRBJ2-1; 12 nucleotides align to TRBD2. CDR1 is SGHVS, CDR2 FQNEAQ, per germline. The CDR3 contains 21 residues. V was clipped by 3 bases and J by 6 bases; unmatched bases: 21. In DNA, the CDR3 is TGTGCCAGCAGCTTTTTAGGGGGCCGGACTAGCGGGGCGGTATTGTCCAATGAGCAGTTCTTC. This encodes CASSFLGGRTSGAVLSNEQFF.

This clone showed up just a few times. The chain carries TRBV2 and TRBJ1-2; possibly TRBD1 for D (6 bases). V shed 3 bases and J shed 10 bases, with 12 bases lying between them. The CDR3 has 12 amino acids. Germline CDR1 reads SNHLY; CDR2 reads FYNNEI. The CDR3 loop is CASSDPDSVYTF. The CDR3 DNA reads TGTGCCAGCAGTGATCCGGACAGCGTCTACACCTTC.

The V gene is TRBV7-2, the J gene TRBJ2-7, with 10 positions matching TRBD1. J was trimmed by 2 bases and V by 5 bases; bases with no gene match: 6. There are 15 residues in the CDR3. The germline V gene encodes CDR1 SGHTA and CDR2 FQGNSA. CDR3 sequence reads: CASSHDRGPTYEQYF. CDR3 coding DNA: TGTGCCAGCAGCCATGACAGGGGGCCTACCTACGAGCAGTACTTC. The full variable domain, in which reference TRBV7-2 and TRBJ2-7 provide the parts outside the CDR3, is GAGVSQSPSNKVTEKGKDVELRCDPISGHTALYWYRQSLGQGLEFLIYFQGNSAPDKSGLPSDRFSAERTGGSVSTLTIQRTQQEDSAVYLCASSHDRGPTYEQYFGPGTRLTVT.

This chain uses TRBV1 with TRBJ2-1; TRBD2 was called by the table and not checked on the DNA. TRBV1 represents a pseudogene. The length of the CDR3 is 14 residues. DNA for the CDR3: TGCACCAGCACGACTAGCGGGAGAGTCGATGAGCAGTTCTTC. It translates to CTSTTSGRVDEQFF.